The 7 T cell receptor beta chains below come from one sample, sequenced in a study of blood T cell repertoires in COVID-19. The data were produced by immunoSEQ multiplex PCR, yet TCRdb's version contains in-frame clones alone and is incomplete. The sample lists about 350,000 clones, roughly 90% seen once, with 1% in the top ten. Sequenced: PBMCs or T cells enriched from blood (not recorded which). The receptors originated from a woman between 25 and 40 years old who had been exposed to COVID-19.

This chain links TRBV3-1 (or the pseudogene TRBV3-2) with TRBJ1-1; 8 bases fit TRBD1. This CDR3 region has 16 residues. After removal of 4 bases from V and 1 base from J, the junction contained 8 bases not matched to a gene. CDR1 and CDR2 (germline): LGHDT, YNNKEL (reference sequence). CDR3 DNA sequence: TGTGCCAGCAGCCCTATTTGGACAGGGCAGAACACTGAAGCTTTCTTT. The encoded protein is CASSPIWTGQNTEAFF.

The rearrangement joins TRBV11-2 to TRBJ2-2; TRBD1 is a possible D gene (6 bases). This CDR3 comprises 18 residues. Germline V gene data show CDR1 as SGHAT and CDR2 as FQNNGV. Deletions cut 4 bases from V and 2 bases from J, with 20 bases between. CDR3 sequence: CASSSIGGLTRNTGELFF. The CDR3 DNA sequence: TGTGCCAGCAGCTCAATAGGGGGATTAACCCGCAACACCGGGGAGCTGTTTTTT.

Here the CDR3 reads CASSPRPTGANEKLFF. As DNA, the CDR3 is TGTGCCAGCAGCCCTAGACCGACAGGAGCAAATGAAAAACTGTTTTTT. The rearrangement links TRBV7-6 to TRBJ1-4; D possibly corresponds to TRBD1 (6 bases). This CDR3 is built from 16 residues. Germline CDR1 SGHVS, CDR2 FNYEAQ. The V end was cut by 5 bases, the J end by 5 bases, with 18 bases between. Supplemented by reference TRBV7-6 and TRBJ1-4, the full variable domain reads GAGVSQSPRYKVTKRGQDVALRCDPISGHVSLYWYRQALGQGPEFLTYFNYEAQQDKSGLPNDRFSAERPEGSISTLTIQRTEQRDSAMYRCASSPRPTGANEKLFFGSGTQLSVL.

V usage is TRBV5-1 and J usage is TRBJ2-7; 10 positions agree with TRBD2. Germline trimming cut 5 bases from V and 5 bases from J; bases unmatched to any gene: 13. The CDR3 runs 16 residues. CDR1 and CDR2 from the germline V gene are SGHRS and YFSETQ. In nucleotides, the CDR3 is TGCGCCAGCAGTCGAGTTTTAGCGGGAGGCAGCGACGAGCAGTACTTC. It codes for CASSRVLAGGSDEQYF.

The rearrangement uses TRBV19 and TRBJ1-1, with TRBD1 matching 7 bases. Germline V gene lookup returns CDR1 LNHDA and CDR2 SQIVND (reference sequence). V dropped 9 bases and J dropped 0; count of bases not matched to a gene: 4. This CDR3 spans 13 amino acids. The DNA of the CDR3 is TGTGCCAGCCGGGACAGCTTGAACACTGAAGCTTTCTTT. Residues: CASRDSLNTEAFF.

CDR3 coding DNA: TGTGCCAGCAGTGAACCGGGACTAGCGTATAATGAGCAGTTCTTC. This gives the protein CASSEPGLAYNEQFF. The chain employs TRBV25-1 and TRBJ2-1; TRBD2 agrees at 10 bases. J gave up 7 bases and V 2 bases, and 5 bases lay outside the gene matches. Germline CDR1 reads MGHDK; CDR2 reads SYGVNS. This CDR3 contains 15 residues.

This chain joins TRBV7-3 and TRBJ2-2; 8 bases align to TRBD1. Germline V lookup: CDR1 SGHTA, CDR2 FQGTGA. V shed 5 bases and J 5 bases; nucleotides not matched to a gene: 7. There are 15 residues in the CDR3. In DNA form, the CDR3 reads TGTGCCAGCAGCCCTCAGGGACAGGAAACCGGGGAGCTGTTTTTT. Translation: CASSPQGQETGELFF.